The clone carrying this T cell receptor beta chain was picked up many times. Its antigen is unknown. The study used a library that attached unique molecular identifiers to individual cDNA molecules. TCRdb processed the RACE reads anew with MiXCR; each CDR3 protein has one entry. Among 380,000 or so distinct CDR3 sequences listed, approximately 5% were seen once. This entry is derived from a study of human T cells and chemical hapten exposure. The germline CDR1 and CDR2 sequences are MNHEY and SVGEGT. The V gene lost 6 bases and the J gene lost 4 bases, with 4 bases spanning the gap. CDR3 size: 11 residues. The study, taken as a whole, reports: The formation of large CDR3 similarity clusters by expanded TCRs significantly exceeded that of controls.

Time point here: patch test 1, 2 weeks after DPC sensitization. Treatment of the sample: therapeutic diphenylcyclopropenone sensitization with weekly scalp DPC. The starting material was whole blood, obtained in connection with sensitization to the hapten diphenylcyclopropenone (DPC). The chain joins TRBV6-2 or TRBV6-3 to TRBJ2-1; D gene unclear. This TCR was recovered from a woman aged 50 to 60 with alopecia areata. Some clones in this sample may be carry-over from other donors' samples. DNA of the CDR3: TGTGCCAGCAGACTATACAATGAGCAGTTCTTC. It codes for CASRLYNEQFF.